These 13 T cell receptor beta chains share one sample of origin, sequenced in a study of cytomegalovirus exposure and HLA in healthy donors. 60 Vbeta and 13 Jbeta primers were used in PCR. Clones were read by immunoSEQ multiplex PCR, and TCRdb kept only the in-frame ones, dropping some. Counted here are under 200,000 clones, less than 85% occurring once; the ten biggest clones make up under 1.5%. Sequenced material: PBMCs. The receptor source for this set is a man aged 55 to 70 in good health and CMV-seronegative.

V is TRBV6-5 and J is TRBJ1-5, with a tentative D call TRBD1 (6 bases). This CDR3 region has 15 residues. The V gene's germline CDR1 is MNHEY and CDR2 SVGAGI. With 2 bases removed from V and 4 bases from J, the gap between germline ends came to 12 bases. CDR3 coding DNA: TGTGCCAGCAGTTACGGGCGGGGGCTAAATCAGCCCCAGCATTTT. Protein product: CASSYGRGLNQPQHF.

The rearrangement links TRBV5-6 to TRBJ2-7, with D perhaps matching TRBD1 (6 bases). This CDR3 contains 15 residues. The germline V gene has CDR1 SGHDT and CDR2 YYEEEE. Trimming removed 0 bases at V and 2 bases at J, with 12 bases between. The CDR3: CASSLGGHRAYEQYF. The CDR3 DNA reads TGTGCCAGCAGCTTGGGGGGGCACCGCGCCTACGAGCAGTACTTC.

This clone was observed a single time. The chain carries TRBV28 and TRBJ2-5, with 8 bases identical to TRBD2. V was clipped by 4 bases and J by 5 bases; unmatched bases: 9. Germline values: CDR1 MDHEN, CDR2 SYDVKM. The CDR3 has 15 residues. CDR3 sequence: CASSSGRGFGETQYF. CDR3 coding DNA: TGTGCCAGCAGTTCCGGGAGGGGGTTCGGTGAGACCCAGTACTTC.

The chain employs TRBV5-5 and TRBJ2-1; 11 bases fit TRBD2. Germline CDR1 reads SGHKS; CDR2 reads YYEKEE (reference sequence). The CDR3 sequence is 15 residues long. The trim removed 2 bases at V and 10 bases at J, leaving 8 bases unmatched. The CDR3 nucleotides are TGTGCCAGCAGCTTTACTAGCGGGAGTATACAAGAGCAGTTCTTC. Translation: CASSFTSGSIQEQFF.

V and J are TRBV19 and TRBJ2-7; D gene unclear. CDR1 and CDR2 (germline): LNHDA, SQIVND (reference sequence). The length of the CDR3 is 11 residues. V lost 5 bases and J 3 bases, leaving 5 bases between the germline ends. As DNA, the CDR3 is TGTGCCAGTAGTCCCCGCTACGAGCAGTACTTC. Protein: CASSPRYEQYF.

The chain joins TRBV7-9 to TRBJ1-2; 7 bases match TRBD1. CDR1 and CDR2 from the germline V gene are SEHNR and FQNEAQ (reference sequence). This CDR3 has 16 residues. The V and J ends lost 5 bases and 4 bases, in that order; junction bases with no gene match: 13. The CDR3 DNA reads TGTGCCAGCAGCCTATCAATAGGGGGCGCCGTCTATGGCTACACCTTC. Translating gives CASSLSIGGAVYGYTF.

The chain recombines TRBV5-1 with TRBJ1-6; D is unresolved. Germline CDR1 SGHRS, CDR2 YFSETQ. V was trimmed by 0 bases and J by 7 bases, leaving 5 bases between them. The CDR3 is 13 amino acids. CDR3 DNA sequence: TGCGCCAGCAGCTTGGATCTAAATTCACCCCTCCACTTT. This sequence encodes CASSLDLNSPLHF.

Only a few counts were recorded for this clone. The V and J genes are TRBV10-3 and TRBJ2-1; a weak D match, TRBD2 (6 bases). Deletions cut 0 bases from V and 4 bases from J, with 7 bases between. The length of the CDR3 is 14 residues. Germline CDR1 and CDR2: ENHRY and SYGVKD. DNA of the CDR3: TGTGCCATCAGTGAGTCTAGCGGTTACAATGAGCAGTTCTTC. Protein product: CAISESSGYNEQFF.

The CDR3 sequence is CASSLVDRADQPQHF. The CDR3 DNA follows: TGTGCCAGCAGCTTAGTCGACAGGGCAGATCAGCCCCAGCATTTT. The genes are TRBV11-3 and TRBJ1-5; the match to TRBD1 covers 7 bases. In germline, CDR1 is SGHNT, CDR2 YENEEA. The V gene end was trimmed by 1 base and the J gene end by 5 bases; junction bases not matched to a gene: 5. CDR3 length equals 15 residues.

This clone has a handful of counts. This chain uses TRBV9 with TRBJ1-5; 11 bases map to TRBD1. Germline V CDR1 and CDR2: SGDLS, YYNGEE. V lost 3 bases, J lost 8 bases, and 7 bases stayed unmatched. CDR3 length equals 15 residues. This CDR3 is CASSARTGGQKPQHF. As DNA, the CDR3 is TGTGCCAGCAGCGCCCGGACAGGGGGCCAAAAGCCCCAGCATTTT.

The rearrangement links TRBV29-1 to TRBJ2-5; D possibly corresponds to TRBD2 (5 bases). V was trimmed by 1 base and J by 2 bases, leaving 14 bases between them. The CDR3 is 15 amino acids. Looked up from germline, CDR1 is SQVTM and CDR2 is ANQGSEA. The CDR3 coding sequence is TGCAGCGTTGAAGTTTCCGGGGTGCCTCAAGAGACCCAGTACTTC. Translation: CSVEVSGVPQETQYF.

The chain combines TRBV27 with TRBJ2-1; 7 bases align to TRBD1. V was clipped by 3 bases and J by 6 bases; unmatched bases: 5. Germline CDR1 MNHEY, CDR2 SMNVEV (reference sequence). The CDR3 covers 14 residues. The CDR3 protein is CASSFGTVINEQFF. The CDR3 bases are TGTGCCAGCAGTTTCGGGACAGTGATCAATGAGCAGTTCTTC.

This clone turned up a few times. The V and J genes are TRBV6-1 and TRBJ1-5; TRBD1 matches at 7 bases. V gave up 3 bases and J gave up 2 bases; unmatched junction bases: 4. Germline V lookup: CDR1 MNHNS, CDR2 SASEGT. This CDR3 is built from 15 residues. In nucleotides, the CDR3 is TGTGCCAGCAGTGAGGGACAGTTTCGCAATCAGCCCCAGCATTTT. Protein: CASSEGQFRNQPQHF.